The rows below give T cell receptor beta chains drawn from one sample of a study of shared clonotypes between healthy human individuals. Clones were read by immunoSEQ multiplex PCR, and TCRdb kept only the in-frame ones, dropping some. The sample includes about 1 million clones, under 80% seen only once; the top ten take roughly 1.5%. Sequencing used memory CD4+ T cells sorted from blood. The origin of the receptors is a man between 18 and 35 years old in good health. Both conserved end residues are trimmed from each CDR3. The D gene is left open where the match is weak.

j_call: TRBJ1-6
v_call: TRBV7-2
d_call: -
cdr3_aa: ASTIGGSGYNSPLH

j_call: TRBJ2-5
v_call: TRBV27
d_call: TRBD2
cdr3_aa: ASRKSGIMETQY

j_call: TRBJ2-2
v_call: TRBV10-1
d_call: -
cdr3_aa: ATGRTVTGELF

j_call: TRBJ1-2
v_call: TRBV7-2
d_call: -
cdr3_aa: ASSLDPAREAYGYT

j_call: TRBJ2-5
v_call: TRBV11-3
d_call: -
cdr3_aa: ASSLGPQAETQY

j_call: TRBJ2-3
v_call: TRBV7-2
d_call: -
cdr3_aa: ASSFRPGGRTDTQY

j_call: TRBJ1-4
v_call: TRBV5-6
d_call: TRBD1
cdr3_aa: ASSLKGQGEKLF

j_call: TRBJ2-1
v_call: TRBV28
d_call: TRBD1
cdr3_aa: ASSPLDRDYNEQF

j_call: TRBJ2-2
v_call: TRBV10-3
d_call: -
cdr3_aa: AISTGLAGELF

j_call: TRBJ1-4
v_call: TRBV7-7
d_call: -
cdr3_aa: ASSSGLGPNEKLF

j_call: TRBJ1-3
v_call: TRBV5-4
d_call: -
cdr3_aa: ASSRGFENTIY

j_call: TRBJ1-1
v_call: TRBV5-4
d_call: TRBD1
cdr3_aa: ASSSRTGGYTEAF

j_call: TRBJ2-7
v_call: TRBV2
d_call: -
cdr3_aa: ASKDEGTYEQY

j_call: TRBJ1-5
v_call: TRBV2
d_call: -
cdr3_aa: ASSERTLSNQPQH

j_call: TRBJ1-5
v_call: TRBV19
d_call: -
cdr3_aa: ASSTTTGTAGNQPQH

j_call: TRBJ2-5
v_call: TRBV5-1
d_call: -
cdr3_aa: ASTSGGLRQETQY

j_call: TRBJ1-4
v_call: TRBV6-1
d_call: -
cdr3_aa: AIQYGGGTNEKLF

j_call: TRBJ1-5
v_call: TRBV2
d_call: -
cdr3_aa: ASSDIDRQSNQPQH

j_call: TRBJ2-3
v_call: TRBV7-2
d_call: TRBD2
cdr3_aa: ASTSSGSSTDTQY

j_call: TRBJ2-5
v_call: TRBV30
d_call: TRBD2
cdr3_aa: AWSRLAGGGETQY

j_call: TRBJ2-5
v_call: TRBV10-3
d_call: -
cdr3_aa: ATSDSNQETQY

j_call: TRBJ1-3
v_call: TRBV29-1
d_call: -
cdr3_aa: SVGGGFSPLTGNTIY

j_call: TRBJ1-2
v_call: TRBV28
d_call: -
cdr3_aa: ASSTPGGSLLSYGYT

j_call: TRBJ2-2
v_call: TRBV27
d_call: -
cdr3_aa: ASSPRVTGELF

j_call: TRBJ2-6
v_call: TRBV28
d_call: -
cdr3_aa: ASSLPSTAPGANVLT

j_call: TRBJ1-1
v_call: TRBV5-4
d_call: TRBD1
cdr3_aa: ASSFRDRAGEAF

j_call: TRBJ2-1
v_call: TRBV5-1
d_call: -
cdr3_aa: ASSDGPSNEQF

j_call: TRBJ2-2
v_call: TRBV10-1
d_call: -
cdr3_aa: ASSGGPHTGELF

j_call: TRBJ1-1
v_call: TRBV9
d_call: -
cdr3_aa: ASSLGDTEAF

j_call: TRBJ2-5
v_call: TRBV4-1
d_call: -
cdr3_aa: ASSQAAFAAQY

j_call: TRBJ1-5
v_call: TRBV30
d_call: TRBD1
cdr3_aa: AWEVGQEAQH

j_call: TRBJ1-1
v_call: TRBV5-1
d_call: TRBD1
cdr3_aa: ASSNYDRDATEAF

j_call: TRBJ2-3
v_call: TRBV30
d_call: TRBD2
cdr3_aa: AWRSQRGTDTQY

j_call: TRBJ2-3
v_call: TRBV10-1
d_call: -
cdr3_aa: ASSDPTSDTQY

j_call: TRBJ1-5
v_call: TRBV6-5
d_call: -
cdr3_aa: ASSYRKSRNQPQH

j_call: TRBJ1-4
v_call: TRBV10-3
d_call: -
cdr3_aa: ATSTAATNEKLF

j_call: TRBJ1-5
v_call: TRBV2
d_call: -
cdr3_aa: ASSQGQTVNQPQH

j_call: TRBJ1-1
v_call: TRBV4-3
d_call: -
cdr3_aa: ASSQDTGNTEAF

j_call: TRBJ2-1
v_call: TRBV4-3
d_call: -
cdr3_aa: ASSQDSRHPEQF

j_call: TRBJ2-2
v_call: TRBV7-2
d_call: -
cdr3_aa: ASSLEPSTGELF

j_call: TRBJ2-7
v_call: TRBV11-2
d_call: -
cdr3_aa: ASSPTTGTYEQY

j_call: TRBJ1-3
v_call: TRBV18
d_call: -
cdr3_aa: ASSPSTYTSGNTIY

j_call: TRBJ1-6
v_call: TRBV2
d_call: -
cdr3_aa: ASSEGQLYNSPLH

j_call: TRBJ1-2
v_call: TRBV9
d_call: TRBD1
cdr3_aa: ASSPVGQSLGYGYT

j_call: TRBJ1-1
v_call: TRBV28
d_call: -
cdr3_aa: ASTPNAGAGNTEAF

j_call: TRBJ2-1
v_call: TRBV6-1
d_call: TRBD1
cdr3_aa: ASSGQGAIEQF

j_call: TRBJ2-7
v_call: TRBV28
d_call: -
cdr3_aa: ASKRDGTYEQY

j_call: TRBJ1-2
v_call: TRBV5-4
d_call: TRBD1
cdr3_aa: ASSLPDRTNYGYT

j_call: TRBJ2-2
v_call: TRBV5-4
d_call: TRBD2
cdr3_aa: ASSFGGGATGELF

j_call: TRBJ1-5
v_call: TRBV19
d_call: -
cdr3_aa: ASASRTVGDQPQH

j_call: TRBJ2-7
v_call: TRBV19
d_call: TRBD1
cdr3_aa: ASSSGQGNSYEQY

j_call: TRBJ1-1
v_call: TRBV2
d_call: -
cdr3_aa: ASRVGTEAF

j_call: TRBJ2-5
v_call: TRBV11-2
d_call: -
cdr3_aa: ASSLGDAYQETQY

j_call: TRBJ2-7
v_call: TRBV5-6
d_call: TRBD2
cdr3_aa: ASSWGGTYEQY

j_call: TRBJ1-1
v_call: TRBV6-4
d_call: -
cdr3_aa: ASRPSLGGSTEAF

j_call: TRBJ2-2
v_call: TRBV5-1
d_call: TRBD2
cdr3_aa: ASSRTSPAGELF

j_call: TRBJ2-1
v_call: TRBV5-1
d_call: -
cdr3_aa: ASSLGTNVDEQF